These T cell receptor beta chains were read from a single sample in a study of regulatory T cells in long-lasting Graves disease. TCRdb re-derived calls from the multiplex PCR reads in MiXCR, one entry per CDR3 protein. Of some 560,000 distinct CDR3 sequences listed, about 16% are singletons. These data are also associated with another study on T cells in Graves' hyperthyroidism and ophthalmopathy.

Sequenced material: peripheral blood mononuclear cells (PBMCs), taken at new diagnosis, from a patient treated with antithyroid drugs. These TCRs come from a woman in her forties or fifties with Graves disease. CDR3s include the opening cysteine and the closing phenylalanine or tryptophan. The D gene is left open where the match is weak. Expanded clones get a size class; other rows say once, few or many, or leave the size out.

DNA: TGTGCCAGCAGCCAAGTTGGGGCCCCGGGACGGGGTAATGAAAAACTGTTTTTT
CDR3: CASSQVGAPGRGNEKLFF
size: few
D: -
J: TRBJ1-4
V: TRBV3-1

DNA: TGTGCCAGCAGTTTGTTCAGGGGGGATGAAAAACTGTTTTTT
CDR3: CASSLFRGDEKLFF
size: -
D: TRBD1
J: TRBJ1-4
V: TRBV27

DNA: TGTGCCTGGAGTGTACCCGGCAGGGGTAATGGCTACACCTTC
CDR3: CAWSVPGRGNGYTF
size: many
D: -
J: TRBJ1-2
V: TRBV30

DNA: TGTGCCAGCAGCTACGGGGGGATCTCCTACGAGCAGTACTTC
CDR3: CASSYGGISYEQYF
size: few
D: TRBD2
J: TRBJ2-7
V: TRBV7-2

DNA: TGTGCCAGCAGCCAGGACAGGGGAAGCAATTCACCCCTCCACTTT
CDR3: CASSQDRGSNSPLHF
size: few
D: TRBD1
J: TRBJ1-6
V: TRBV5-4

DNA: TGTGCCAGCAGGTCCCTAGGGACAGGGGATGAAAAACTGTTTTTT
CDR3: CASRSLGTGDEKLFF
size: -
D: TRBD1
J: TRBJ1-4
V: TRBV6-1

DNA: TGTGCCAGCAGCAGCTGGGCGGGGGGCGACAATCAGCCCCAGCATTTT
CDR3: CASSSWAGGDNQPQHF
size: many
D: -
J: TRBJ1-5
V: TRBV27

DNA: TGTGCCAGCAGTCTTAGGGGTATAGGATCCCGAAGGGATTTT
CDR3: CASSLRGIGSRRDF
size: -
D: -
J: TRBJ1-5
V: TRBV28

DNA: TGTGCCAGTAGTATAGGCACAGGGCGGGTAGCTGGAAACACCATATATTTT
CDR3: CASSIGTGRVAGNTIYF
size: -
D: -
J: TRBJ1-3
V: TRBV19

DNA: TGTGCCAGCAGTTCCCCCCCGTCGGGGCTCGGGGAGCTGTTTTTT
CDR3: CASSSPPSGLGELFF
size: -
D: -
J: TRBJ2-2
V: TRBV12-3/TRBV12-4

DNA: TGTGCCAGCAGCCAGACAGGGGACGGTGGCTACACCTTC
CDR3: CASSQTGDGGYTF
size: few
D: TRBD1
J: TRBJ1-2
V: TRBV2

DNA: TGTGCCAGCAGCCAGATCGGGAACACTGAAGCTTTCTTT
CDR3: CASSQIGNTEAFF
size: many
D: -
J: TRBJ1-1
V: TRBV3-1

DNA: TGTGCCAGTAGTATAGGACAAGTCAATCAGCCCCAGCATTTT
CDR3: CASSIGQVNQPQHF
size: few
D: -
J: TRBJ1-5
V: TRBV19

DNA: TGTGCCTGGAGTGTAGGGATGTCGGATCAGCCCCAGCATTTT
CDR3: CAWSVGMSDQPQHF
size: many
D: -
J: TRBJ1-5
V: TRBV30

DNA: TGTGCCAGCAATTGGAGGGGTTGGGATACGCAGTATTTT
CDR3: CASNWRGWDTQYF
size: many
D: -
J: TRBJ2-3
V: TRBV12-3/TRBV12-4

DNA: TGTGCCAGCAGTTCGCGGACAGGGGGGCTGAACACTGAAGCTTTCTTT
CDR3: CASSSRTGGLNTEAFF
size: once
D: TRBD1
J: TRBJ1-1
V: TRBV6-9

DNA: TGTGCCAGCAGTTACTCCGCTAGCGGGGGGAGCACAGATACGCAGTATTTT
CDR3: CASSYSASGGSTDTQYF
size: many
D: TRBD2
J: TRBJ2-3
V: TRBV6-9

DNA: TGTGCCAGCAGCGCAGGAGGGCGTCAGCCCCAGCATTTT
CDR3: CASSAGGRQPQHF
size: many
D: -
J: TRBJ1-5
V: TRBV11-2

DNA: TGTGCCAGCAGAACAGATAGCAATCAGCCCCAGCATTTT
CDR3: CASRTDSNQPQHF
size: many
D: -
J: TRBJ1-5
V: TRBV2

DNA: TGTGCCACCAGTCGAGTGGGCGCAGGGGCCGGCACAGATACGCAGTATTTT
CDR3: CATSRVGAGAGTDTQYF
size: few
D: -
J: TRBJ2-3
V: TRBV24-1

DNA: TGTGCCAGGGCGGAATTGAACACTGAAGCTTTCTTT
CDR3: CARAELNTEAFF
size: -
D: -
J: TRBJ1-1
V: TRBV6-4

DNA: TGTGCCAGCAGTAACTCCGGGACAGGGGGCACCTACGAGCAGTACTTC
CDR3: CASSNSGTGGTYEQYF
size: -
D: TRBD1
J: TRBJ2-7
V: TRBV27

DNA: TGTGCCGGCGGCGGGGGGCCGGGGCAGCCCCAGCATTTT
CDR3: CAGGGGPGQPQHF
size: many
D: -
J: TRBJ1-5
V: TRBV2

DNA: TGTGCCAGCAGCTCGGGGGACTACGAGCAGTACTTC
CDR3: CASSSGDYEQYF
size: many
D: -
J: TRBJ2-7
V: TRBV27

DNA: TGTGCCAGCAGCCTGTCGACTAGCGGGGGGAAGACCCAGTACTTC
CDR3: CASSLSTSGGKTQYF
size: -
D: TRBD2
J: TRBJ2-5
V: TRBV5-6

DNA: TGTGCCACCAGCACAAACACCCCCTGGGCAGGGGGCGAGCTGGGTGAGCAGTTCTTC
CDR3: CATSTNTPWAGGELGEQFF
size: -
D: TRBD1
J: TRBJ2-1
V: TRBV15

DNA: TGTGCCAGCAGCTTGGGGAACAATGAGCAGTTCTTC
CDR3: CASSLGNNEQFF
size: many
D: -
J: TRBJ2-1
V: TRBV7-3

DNA: TGTGCCAGTAGTCTCGGACAGCCCGGCACAGATACGCAGTATTTT
CDR3: CASSLGQPGTDTQYF
size: -
D: -
J: TRBJ2-3
V: TRBV19

DNA: TGTGCCAGCAGTGAAGCCTGGGACACCTTTAACTATGGCTACACCTTC
CDR3: CASSEAWDTFNYGYTF
size: many
D: -
J: TRBJ1-2
V: TRBV2